The T cell receptor beta chain described here comes from a study of metastatic and nonmetastatic thyroid tumors. TCRdb re-called clones via MiXCR from the PCR reads. The data show roughly 28,000 clones, around 24% seen once. No patient had received any treatment before thyroid surgery. The ends lost 5 bases at V and 7 bases at J; junction bases unmatched: 9. Per germline, CDR1 MDHEN and CDR2 SYDVKM. The CDR3 loop spans 16 amino acids. The sequenced sample consisted of blood. This receptor was obtained from a female donor with papillary thyroid cancer or a benign thyroid nodule (not recorded which). Some clones in this sample may be carry-over from other donors' samples. This chain joins TRBV28 and TRBJ2-3; 13 bases match TRBD2. CDR3 coding DNA: TGTGCCAGCAGTGGACTAGCGGGAGCTTGGACACATACGCAGTATTTT. It translates to CASSGLAGAWTHTQYF.